These 25 T cell receptor beta chains originate from one sample sequenced in a study of shared clonotypes between healthy human individuals. The table came from immunoSEQ multiplex PCR; TCRdb's copy has only in-frame clones and leaves some out. The data show roughly 520,000 clones, 95% to 96% seen once. Sequenced material: naive CD4+ T cells sorted from blood. As for subset: CD45RA+ positively selected. The receptors derive from a young woman in good health.

A remark on this clone: Within the sample, other DNA sequences also encode this same CDR3. The chain is built from TRBV6-6 and TRBJ1-1; tentative D call: TRBD1 (5 bases). This CDR3 is built from 13 residues. From germline, CDR1 is MNHNY and CDR2 SVGAGI (reference sequence). Trimming took off 2 bases at V and 5 bases at J, with 9 bases between the two ends. The CDR3 sequence is CASSYRGGTEAFF. CDR3 in DNA: TGTGCCAGCAGTTACAGGGGTGGGACTGAAGCTTTCTTT.

V is TRBV4-1 and J is TRBJ1-5; 7 nucleotides line up with TRBD1. From germline, CDR1 is MGHRA and CDR2 YSYEKL. The CDR3 sequence is 15 residues long. The V gene end was trimmed by 3 bases and the J gene end by 9 bases; junction bases not matched to a gene: 11. The CDR3 DNA is TGCGCCAGCAGCCAGACAGGGTCGGTTATTTGGCCCCAGCATTTT. It codes for CASSQTGSVIWPQHF.

The chain employs TRBV18 and TRBJ1-4; the D gene is possibly TRBD1 (5 bases). The CDR3 has 16 amino acids. Germline V CDR1 and CDR2: KGHSH, LQKENI. The germline V and J ends were trimmed by 2 bases and 2 bases, with 12 bases remaining between them. As DNA, the CDR3 is TGTGCCAGCTCACCATCGGGGGTCGGGACTAATGAAAAACTGTTTTTT. Translation: CASSPSGVGTNEKLFF.

As concerns this clone: The same CDR3 is also encoded by other DNA sequences in this sample. This chain joins TRBV18 and TRBJ2-7; 10 bases align to TRBD2. The trim removed 3 bases at V and 3 bases at J, leaving 2 bases unmatched. CDR3 length equals 14 residues. Germline V gene data show CDR1 as KGHSH and CDR2 as LQKENI. The CDR3 sequence is CASSPGLADYEQYF. The CDR3 DNA reads as TGTGCCAGCTCACCCGGACTAGCGGACTACGAGCAGTACTTC.

The J gene is TRBJ1-5, the V gene TRBV27; 7 positions match TRBD1. The V gene's germline CDR1 is MNHEY and CDR2 SMNVEV (reference sequence). V lost 5 bases and J lost 6; bases outside the gene matches: 4. This CDR3 region has 13 residues. For the CDR3, the DNA is TGTGCCAGCAGTGAGACAGGGTTTCAGCCCCAGCATTTT. It codes for CASSETGFQPQHF.

Turning to this clone: Other DNA sequences of this sample code for an identical CDR3. The V call is TRBV5-1, the J call TRBJ2-7; no clear D. This CDR3 has 11 amino acids. The V end was cut by 2 bases, the J end by 2 bases, with 2 bases between. Germline lookup yields CDR1 SGHRS and CDR2 YFSETQ. In nucleotides, the CDR3 is TGCGCCAGCAGCTTAGCCTACGAGCAGTACTTC. This sequence encodes CASSLAYEQYF.

The genes are TRBV4-1 and TRBJ2-7, with 9 bases identical to TRBD2. The CDR3 contains 15 residues. Germline assignment: CDR1 MGHRA and CDR2 YSYEKL. J lost 1 base, V lost 2 bases, and 3 bases had no gene match. The CDR3: CASSQRLAESYEQYF. The CDR3 DNA is TGCGCCAGCAGCCAAAGACTAGCGGAATCCTACGAGCAGTACTTC.

V and J are TRBV28 and TRBJ1-2, with 8 positions matching TRBD1. The V gene end was trimmed by 6 bases and the J gene end by 6 bases; junction bases not matched to a gene: 15. The CDR3 runs to 16 residues. CDR1 is MDHEN, CDR2 SYDVKM, per germline. The CDR3 loop is CASSPAPGQAANGYTF. CDR3 DNA: TGTGCCAGCAGCCCGGCCCCGGGACAGGCGGCAAATGGCTACACCTTC.

For the CDR3, the DNA is TGTGCCAGCAGTTACGATCATCAGCCCCAGCATTTT. This codes for CASSYDHQPQHF. The chain joins TRBV6-5 to TRBJ1-5; the D is unclear. This CDR3 spans 12 amino acids. Germline V gives CDR1 MNHEY, CDR2 SVGAGI. V lost 2 bases, J lost 5 bases, and 4 bases lay in between.

About this clone itself: The same CDR3 also results from other DNA sequences found in this sample. The CDR3, as DNA: TGCGCCAGCAGCTTGGGGCAGGGAGGGCGAGAGACCCAGTACTTC. Amino acid sequence: CASSLGQGGRETQYF. This rearrangement joins TRBV5-1 to TRBJ2-5; 7 nucleotides line up with TRBD2. The CDR3 contains 15 residues. The germline gives CDR1 SGHRS, CDR2 YFSETQ. Trimming took 0 bases from V and 4 from J; bases not matched to a gene: 6.

This chain joins TRBV30 and TRBJ2-3; D remains unclear. The CDR3 sequence is 12 residues long. Germline assignment: CDR1 GTSNPN and CDR2 SVGIG (reference sequence). Trimming took 5 bases from V and 6 from J, leaving 12 bases between them. The CDR3, as DNA: TGTGCCTGGTACCGCGTGGCGGATACGCAGTATTTT. It specifies CAWYRVADTQYF.

With respect to this clone: Different DNA sequences within this sample yield the same CDR3. This chain joins TRBV5-1 and TRBJ2-3, with 16 bases fitting TRBD2. The CDR3 totals 18 residues. Germline V gene sequence: CDR1 SGHRS, CDR2 YFSETQ. With 0 bases clipped from V and 0 bases from J, the junction kept 1 base outside the gene matches. The CDR3 DNA follows: TGCGCCAGCAGCTTGGGGGGACTAGCGGGAGGGAGCACAGATACGCAGTATTTT. It specifies CASSLGGLAGGSTDTQYF.

This clone was picked up one time. The chain has TRBV4-1 and TRBJ2-3; 11 bases map to TRBD2. With 4 bases clipped from V and 3 bases from J, the junction kept 6 bases outside the gene matches. The CDR3 is 16 amino acids. The germline V gene encodes CDR1 MGHRA and CDR2 YSYEKL. The CDR3 here is CASSRTSGSRTDTQYF. In DNA form, the CDR3 reads TGCGCCAGCAGCCGAACTAGCGGGAGTAGGACAGATACGCAGTATTTT.

The CDR3: CASSYAAGKRESGYTF. CDR3 DNA sequence: TGTGCCAGCAGTTACGCAGCAGGGAAACGGGAAAGTGGCTACACCTTC. V and J are TRBV6-5 and TRBJ1-2; TRBD1 might be the D (5 bases). This CDR3 spans 16 amino acids. Germline loops: CDR1 MNHEY, CDR2 SVGAGI. The ends were cut back, 2 bases at V and 7 bases at J, with 20 bases in the middle.

The rearrangement links TRBV11-3 to TRBJ1-1; D perhaps matches TRBD1 (5 bases). The CDR3 loop spans 16 amino acids. V was cut by 8 bases and J by 8 bases, with 27 bases left in between. Germline-derived CDR1 and CDR2 are SGHNT and YENEEA. This CDR3 reads CASQTMGRPKSSEAFF. The CDR3, as DNA: TGTGCCAGCCAAACCATGGGACGCCCGAAATCCTCAGAAGCTTTCTTT.

J is TRBJ1-2 and V is TRBV6-4, with a weak D call TRBD1 (6 bases). This CDR3 has 14 residues. Germline assignment: CDR1 MRHNA and CDR2 SNTAGT. Trimming took 5 bases from V and 4 from J, leaving 14 bases between them. CDR3 protein: CASSKNRDAYGYTF. CDR3 DNA sequence: TGTGCCAGCAGTAAGAACAGGGACGCCTATGGCTACACCTTC.

The chain carries TRBV15 and TRBJ2-2; 7 nucleotides line up with TRBD1. The germline V gene has CDR1 LNHNV and CDR2 YYDKDF (reference sequence). The CDR3 length is 13 residues. Trimming cost V 9 bases and J 7 bases; bases outside gene matches: 8. CDR3 loop: CATGAGGIGELFF. CDR3 in DNA: TGTGCCACTGGGGCAGGGGGTATCGGGGAGCTGTTTTTT. The complete variable domain, with remaining parts taken from reference TRBV15 and TRBJ2-2, reads DAMVIQNPRYQVTQFGKPVTLSCSQTLNHNVMYWYQQKSSQAPKLLFHYYDKDFNNEADTPDNFQSRRPNTSFCFLDIRSPGLGDTAMYLCATGAGGIGELFFGEGSRLTVL.

V gene TRBV27 combines with J gene TRBJ2-1; 11 bases align to TRBD1. The CDR3 is made up of 18 amino acids. The V gene end was trimmed by 2 bases and the J gene end by 1 base; junction bases not matched to a gene: 7. In germline, CDR1 is MNHEY, CDR2 SMNVEV (reference sequence). CDR3: CASSLGTGGFFSYNEQFF. DNA of the CDR3: TGTGCCAGCAGTTTAGGGACAGGGGGTTTCTTTTCCTACAATGAGCAGTTCTTC.

V and J are TRBV28 and TRBJ2-1; maybe TRBD1 (6 bases). Trimming shortened V by 3 bases and J by 0 bases, and 15 bases separated the two germline ends. CDR3 length: 17 amino acids. Per the germline V gene, CDR1 is MDHEN and CDR2 is SYDVKM. The CDR3 sequence: CASSLPVQGSSYNEQFF. The CDR3 nucleotides read TGTGCCAGCAGTTTGCCGGTGCAGGGGAGCTCCTACAATGAGCAGTTCTTC.

V gene TRBV30 combines with J gene TRBJ1-2; 11 nucleotides line up with TRBD1. V lost 3 bases, J lost 6 bases, and 9 bases stayed unmatched. The CDR3 extends over 15 amino acids. Germline V gene lookup returns CDR1 GTSNPN and CDR2 SVGIG (reference sequence). The CDR3 region is CAWSPLRTGGDGYTF. CDR3 DNA sequence: TGTGCCTGGAGCCCCCTCCGGACAGGGGGCGATGGCTACACCTTC. Filled out from reference TRBV30 and TRBJ1-2, the complete variable domain reads SQTIHQWPATLVQPVGSPLSLECTVEGTSNPNLYWYRQAAGRGLQLLFYSVGIGQISSEVPQNLSASRPQDRQFILSSKKLLLSDSGFYLCAWSPLRTGGDGYTFGSGTRLTVV.

V gene TRBV5-1 combines with J gene TRBJ2-2, with a tentative D call TRBD2 (6 bases). Trimming took off 2 bases at V and 3 bases at J, with 11 bases between the two ends. Germline CDR1 reads SGHRS; CDR2 reads YFSETQ. CDR3 length: 15 residues. The CDR3 region has the DNA TGCGCCAGCAGCTTCGGAGGGACGTACACCGGGGAGCTGTTTTTT. It specifies CASSFGGTYTGELFF.

This sequence joins TRBV28 and TRBJ2-5; maybe TRBD1 (5 bases). Germline V gene lookup returns CDR1 MDHEN and CDR2 SYDVKM. V was cut by 2 bases and J by 5 bases, with 9 bases left in between. This CDR3 comprises 13 residues. CDR3 DNA: TGTGCCAGCAGTTTAAGCAGGGTGGAGACCCAGTACTTC. This gives the protein CASSLSRVETQYF.

This chain links TRBV27 with TRBJ1-6; TRBD1 agrees at 9 bases. The CDR3 has 14 amino acids. Germline values: CDR1 MNHEY, CDR2 SMNVEV (reference sequence). Trimming cost V 8 bases and J 14 bases; bases outside gene matches: 13. The CDR3 bases are TGTGCCAGCGGAAGGACAGGGGACGGGAGGGCCCTCCACTTT. Translation: CASGRTGDGRALHF.

The chain has TRBV11-2 and TRBJ2-7; D may be TRBD2 (6 bases). The CDR3 totals 16 residues. Trimming shortened V by 2 bases and J by 5 bases, and 19 bases separated the two germline ends. In germline, CDR1 is SGHAT, CDR2 FQNNGV. CDR3 nucleotide sequence: TGTGCCAGCAGCTTACTTCCCGGGGGATTGTCGGACGAGCAGTACTTC. The encoded protein is CASSLLPGGLSDEQYF. Complete variable domain (other parts from reference TRBV11-2 and TRBJ2-7): EAGVAQSPRYKIIEKRQSVAFWCNPISGHATLYWYQQILGQGPKLLIQFQNNGVVDDSQLPKDRFSAERLKGVDSTLKIQPAKLEDSAVYLCASSLLPGGLSDEQYFGPGTRLTVT.

A word on this clone: Other DNA sequences in the sample encode the same CDR3. The J gene is TRBJ2-7, the V gene TRBV7-3; TRBD2 matches at 14 bases. J lost 6 bases, V lost 4 bases, and 2 bases had no gene match. Germline V gene sequence: CDR1 SGHTA, CDR2 FQGTGA. CDR3 size: 14 residues. CDR3 residues: CASSSGTSGSEQYF. CDR3 nucleotides: TGTGCCAGCAGCTCCGGGACTAGCGGGAGCGAGCAGTACTTC.